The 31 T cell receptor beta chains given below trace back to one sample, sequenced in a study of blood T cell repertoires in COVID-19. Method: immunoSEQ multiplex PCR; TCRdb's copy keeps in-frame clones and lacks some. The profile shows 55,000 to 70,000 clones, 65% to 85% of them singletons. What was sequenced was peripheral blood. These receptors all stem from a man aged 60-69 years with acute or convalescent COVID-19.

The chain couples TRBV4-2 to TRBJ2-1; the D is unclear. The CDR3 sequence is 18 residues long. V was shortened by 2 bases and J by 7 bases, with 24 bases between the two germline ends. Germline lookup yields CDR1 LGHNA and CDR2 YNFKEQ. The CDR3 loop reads CASSQRRPANPITNEQFF. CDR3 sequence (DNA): TGTGCCAGCAGCCAAAGGCGCCCAGCGAACCCGATTACTAATGAGCAGTTCTTC.

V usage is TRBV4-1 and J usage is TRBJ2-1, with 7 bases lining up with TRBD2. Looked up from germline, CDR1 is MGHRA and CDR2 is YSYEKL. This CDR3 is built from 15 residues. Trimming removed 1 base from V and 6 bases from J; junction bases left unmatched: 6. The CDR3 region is CASSQALPGGNEQFF. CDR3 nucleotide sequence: TGCGCCAGCAGCCAAGCTCTACCGGGGGGCAATGAGCAGTTCTTC.

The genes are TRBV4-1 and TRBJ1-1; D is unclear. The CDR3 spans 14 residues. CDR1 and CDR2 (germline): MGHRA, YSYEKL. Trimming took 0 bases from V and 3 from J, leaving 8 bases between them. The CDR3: CASSQEQRDTEAFF. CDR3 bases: TGCGCCAGCAGCCAAGAACAGAGGGACACTGAAGCTTTCTTT.

The CDR3 loop is CASSGSTGGTEAFF. CDR3 in DNA: TGTGCCAGCAGTGGGTCGACAGGGGGCACTGAAGCTTTCTTT. The chain recombines TRBV2 with TRBJ1-1, with TRBD1 matching 9 bases. V gave up 4 bases and J gave up 4 bases; unmatched junction bases: 4. This CDR3 spans 14 amino acids. Germline V CDR1 and CDR2: SNHLY, FYNNEI.

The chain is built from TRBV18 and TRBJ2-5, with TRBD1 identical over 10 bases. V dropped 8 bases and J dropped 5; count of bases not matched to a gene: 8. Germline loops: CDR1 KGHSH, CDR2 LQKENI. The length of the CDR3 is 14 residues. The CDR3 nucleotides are TGTGCCAGCGGGGTGGGACAGGGGTTCGAGACCCAGTACTTC. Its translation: CASGVGQGFETQYF.

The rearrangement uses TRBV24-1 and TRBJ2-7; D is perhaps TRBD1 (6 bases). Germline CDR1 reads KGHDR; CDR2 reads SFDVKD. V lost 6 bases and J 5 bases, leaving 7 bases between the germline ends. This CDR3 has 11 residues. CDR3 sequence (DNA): TGTGCCACCAGTTGGGGGCACGAGCAGTACTTC. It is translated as CATSWGHEQYF.

CDR3 sequence: CASSLHRLAGGGTDTQYF. The DNA for the CDR3 is TGTGCCAGCAGTTTACACCGACTAGCGGGGGGCGGCACAGATACGCAGTATTTT. V is TRBV27 and J is TRBJ2-3; 13 bases are a match to TRBD2. The CDR3 is 18 residues long. With 2 bases clipped from V and 1 base from J, the junction kept 6 bases outside the gene matches. CDR1 is MNHEY, CDR2 SMNVEV, per germline (reference sequence).

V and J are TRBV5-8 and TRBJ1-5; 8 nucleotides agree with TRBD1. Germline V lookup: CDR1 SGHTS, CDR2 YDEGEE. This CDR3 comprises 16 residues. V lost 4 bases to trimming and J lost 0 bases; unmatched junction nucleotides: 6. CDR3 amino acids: CASSLGQVNSNQPQHF. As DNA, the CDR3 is TGTGCCAGCAGCCTGGGACAGGTCAATAGCAATCAGCCCCAGCATTTT.

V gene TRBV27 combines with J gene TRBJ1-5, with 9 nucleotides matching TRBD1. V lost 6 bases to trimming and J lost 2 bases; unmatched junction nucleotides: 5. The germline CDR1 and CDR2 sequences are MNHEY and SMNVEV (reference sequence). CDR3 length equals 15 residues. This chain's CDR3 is CASSLQGAGNQPQHF. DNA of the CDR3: TGTGCCAGCAGCCTACAGGGGGCTGGCAATCAGCCCCAGCATTTT.

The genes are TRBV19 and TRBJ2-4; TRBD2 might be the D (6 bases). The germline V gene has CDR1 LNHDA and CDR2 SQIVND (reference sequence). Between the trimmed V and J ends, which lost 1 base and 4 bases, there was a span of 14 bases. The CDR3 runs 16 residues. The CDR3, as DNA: TGTGCCAGTAGTATAGGGAGGGAGGAGGGTAAAAACATTCAGTACTTC. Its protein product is CASSIGREEGKNIQYF.

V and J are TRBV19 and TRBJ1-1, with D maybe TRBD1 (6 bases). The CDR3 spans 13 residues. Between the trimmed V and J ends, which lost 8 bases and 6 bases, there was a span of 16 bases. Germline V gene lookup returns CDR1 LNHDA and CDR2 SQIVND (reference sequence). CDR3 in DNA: TGTGCCAGTCGAACGGGGGGGCTCCCTGAAGCTTTCTTT. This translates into CASRTGGLPEAFF. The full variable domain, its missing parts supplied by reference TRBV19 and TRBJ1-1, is DGGITQSPKYLFRKEGQNVTLSCEQNLNHDAMYWYRQDPGQGLRLIYYSQIVNDFQKGDIAEGYSVSREKKESFPLTVTSAQKNPTAFYLCASRTGGLPEAFFGQGTRLTVV.

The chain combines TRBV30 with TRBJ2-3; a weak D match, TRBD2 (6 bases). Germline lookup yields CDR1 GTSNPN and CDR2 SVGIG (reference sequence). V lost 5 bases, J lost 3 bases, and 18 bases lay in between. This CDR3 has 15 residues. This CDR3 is CAWGRRGRGTDTQYF. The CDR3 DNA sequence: TGTGCCTGGGGACGGCGGGGCCGCGGGACAGATACGCAGTATTTT.

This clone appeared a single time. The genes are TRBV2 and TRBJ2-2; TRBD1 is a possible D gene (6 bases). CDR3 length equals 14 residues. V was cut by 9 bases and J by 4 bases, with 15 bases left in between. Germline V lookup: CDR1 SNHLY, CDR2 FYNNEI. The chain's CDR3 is CASSTGTSTGELFF. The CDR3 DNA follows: TGTGCCAGTTCAACCGGGACAAGCACCGGGGAGCTGTTTTTT.

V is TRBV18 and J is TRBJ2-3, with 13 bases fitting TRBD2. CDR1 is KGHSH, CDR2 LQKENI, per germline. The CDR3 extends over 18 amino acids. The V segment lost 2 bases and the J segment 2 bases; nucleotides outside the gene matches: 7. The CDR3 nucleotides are TGTGCCAGCTCACCAACGGGACTAGCGGGGTATGACACAGATACGCAGTATTTT. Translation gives CASSPTGLAGYDTDTQYF.

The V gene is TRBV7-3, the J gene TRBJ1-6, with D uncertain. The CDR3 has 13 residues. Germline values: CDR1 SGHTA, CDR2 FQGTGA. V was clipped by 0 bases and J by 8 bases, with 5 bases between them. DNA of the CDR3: TGTGCCAGCAGCTTAACCCCAGATTCACCCCTCCACTTT. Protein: CASSLTPDSPLHF.

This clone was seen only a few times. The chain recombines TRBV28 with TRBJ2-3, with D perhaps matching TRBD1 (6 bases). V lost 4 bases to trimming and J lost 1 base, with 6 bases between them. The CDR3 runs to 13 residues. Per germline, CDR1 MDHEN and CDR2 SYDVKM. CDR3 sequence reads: CASSSGGTDTQYF. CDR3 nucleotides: TGTGCCAGCAGTTCAGGGGGCACAGATACGCAGTATTTT. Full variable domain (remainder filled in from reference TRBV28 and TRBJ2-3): DVKVTQSSRYLVKRTGEKVFLECVQDMDHENMFWYRQDPGLGLRLIYFSYDVKMKEKGDIPEGYSVSREKKERFSLILESASTNQTSMYLCASSSGGTDTQYFGPGTRLTVL.

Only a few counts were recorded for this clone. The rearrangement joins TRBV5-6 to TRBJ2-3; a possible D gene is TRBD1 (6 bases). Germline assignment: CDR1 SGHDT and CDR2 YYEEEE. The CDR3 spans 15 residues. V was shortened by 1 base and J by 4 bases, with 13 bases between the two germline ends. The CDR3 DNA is TGTGCCAGCAGCTTGTTGGGACACTTGGCAGATACGCAGTATTTT. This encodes CASSLLGHLADTQYF.

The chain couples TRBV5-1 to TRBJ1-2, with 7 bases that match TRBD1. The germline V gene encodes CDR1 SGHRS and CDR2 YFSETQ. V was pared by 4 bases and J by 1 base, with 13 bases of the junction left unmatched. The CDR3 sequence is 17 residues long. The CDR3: CASSPDGQVTYNYGYTF. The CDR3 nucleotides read TGCGCCAGCAGCCCGGACGGACAGGTGACCTATAACTATGGCTACACCTTC.

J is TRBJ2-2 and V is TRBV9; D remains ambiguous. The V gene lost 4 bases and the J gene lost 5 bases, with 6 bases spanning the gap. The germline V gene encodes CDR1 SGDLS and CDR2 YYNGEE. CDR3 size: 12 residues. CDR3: CASSMTTGELFF. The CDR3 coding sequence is TGTGCCAGCAGCATGACTACCGGGGAGCTGTTTTTT.

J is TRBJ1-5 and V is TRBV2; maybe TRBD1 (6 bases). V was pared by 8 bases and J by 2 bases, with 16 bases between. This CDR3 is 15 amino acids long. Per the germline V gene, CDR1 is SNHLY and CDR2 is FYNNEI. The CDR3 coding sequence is TGTGCCAGCGATGAGGGCAGGGGAGGCAATCAGCCCCAGCATTTT. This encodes CASDEGRGGNQPQHF.

The CDR3 nucleotides read TGTGCCAGCAGGATTACAGGGGCCGGCACTGAAGCTTTCTTT. Translating it yields CASRITGAGTEAFF. The chain uses TRBV27 and TRBJ1-1; 7 nucleotides agree with TRBD1. The CDR3 extends over 14 amino acids. Trimming took 6 bases from V and 4 from J; bases not matched to a gene: 8. Germline V gene lookup returns CDR1 MNHEY and CDR2 SMNVEV (reference sequence).

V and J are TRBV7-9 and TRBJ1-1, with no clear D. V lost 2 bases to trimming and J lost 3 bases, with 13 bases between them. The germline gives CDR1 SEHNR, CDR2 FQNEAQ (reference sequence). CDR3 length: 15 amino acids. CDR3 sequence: CASSLKLGRDTEAFF. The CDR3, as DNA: TGTGCCAGCAGCTTAAAGCTAGGGAGGGACACTGAAGCTTTCTTT. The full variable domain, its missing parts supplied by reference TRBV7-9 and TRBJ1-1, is DTGVSQNPRHKITKRGQNVTFRCDPISEHNRLYWYRQTLGQGPEFLTYFQNEAQLEKSRLLSDRFSAERPKGSFSTLEIQRTEQGDSAMYLCASSLKLGRDTEAFFGQGTRLTVV.

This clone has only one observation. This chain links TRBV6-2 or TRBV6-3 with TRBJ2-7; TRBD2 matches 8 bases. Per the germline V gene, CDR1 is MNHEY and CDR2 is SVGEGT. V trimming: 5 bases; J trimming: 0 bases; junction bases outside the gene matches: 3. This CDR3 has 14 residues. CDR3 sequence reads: CASSVAGSSYEQYF. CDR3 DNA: TGTGCCAGCAGTGTAGCGGGGAGCTCCTACGAGCAGTACTTC.

The CDR3 coding sequence is TGCGCCAGCAGCTTGGCCTGGGGGCGCCTCTATGGCTACACCTTC. It is translated as CASSLAWGRLYGYTF. The chain carries TRBV5-1 and TRBJ1-2; D is perhaps TRBD1 (6 bases). Germline CDR1 and CDR2: SGHRS and YFSETQ. Trimming stripped 0 bases from V and 4 bases from J, with 13 bases between. CDR3 size: 15 residues.

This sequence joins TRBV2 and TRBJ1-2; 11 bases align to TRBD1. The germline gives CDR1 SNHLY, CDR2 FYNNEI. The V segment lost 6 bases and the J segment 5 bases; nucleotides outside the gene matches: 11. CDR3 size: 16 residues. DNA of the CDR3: TGTGCCAGCAGCGGGCCACCGGGACAGGGGGGTTATGGCTACACCTTC. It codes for CASSGPPGQGGYGYTF.

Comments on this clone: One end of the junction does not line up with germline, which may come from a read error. The CDR3 DNA reads as TGTGCCAGCAGTCCCCCGACAGGGCCTAGGCATTTT. Protein product: CASSPPTGPRHF. The chain employs TRBV6-5 and TRBJ2-3; 7 bases match TRBD1. CDR3 size: 12 residues. Per the germline V gene, CDR1 is MNHEY and CDR2 is SVGAGI.

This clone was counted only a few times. The DNA of the CDR3 is TGTGCCAGCAGCCCCGAGCGCAGGGGGGCCCCCTACGAGCAGTACTTC. It specifies CASSPERRGAPYEQYF. The chain couples TRBV7-2 to TRBJ2-7; possible D gene TRBD1, 7 bases. The germline V gene has CDR1 SGHTA and CDR2 FQGNSA. The CDR3 totals 16 residues. V was shortened by 5 bases and J by 2 bases, with 19 bases between the two germline ends.

The CDR3 here is CASSLYRTENTEAFF. The CDR3 DNA reads as TGTGCCAGCAGCTTATATCGGACAGAGAACACTGAAGCTTTCTTT. This chain uses TRBV7-3 with TRBJ1-1; a weak D match, TRBD1 (6 bases). Germline loops: CDR1 SGHTA, CDR2 FQGTGA. With 2 bases removed from V and 1 base from J, the gap between germline ends came to 11 bases. The CDR3 has 15 amino acids.

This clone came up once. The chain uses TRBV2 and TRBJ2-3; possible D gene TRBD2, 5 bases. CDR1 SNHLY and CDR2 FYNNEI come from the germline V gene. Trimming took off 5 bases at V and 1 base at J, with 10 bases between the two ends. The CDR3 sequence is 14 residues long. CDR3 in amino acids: CASSLISGTDTQYF. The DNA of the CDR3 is TGTGCCAGCAGTCTGATTAGCGGCACAGATACGCAGTATTTT. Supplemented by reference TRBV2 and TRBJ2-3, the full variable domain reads EPEVTQTPSHQVTQMGQEVILRCVPISNHLYFYWYRQILGQKVEFLVSFYNNEISEKSEIFDDQFSVERPDGSNFTLKIRSTKLEDSAMYFCASSLISGTDTQYFGPGTRLTVL.

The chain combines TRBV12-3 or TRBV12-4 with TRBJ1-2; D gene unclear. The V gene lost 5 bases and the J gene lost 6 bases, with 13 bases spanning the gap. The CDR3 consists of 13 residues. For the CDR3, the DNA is TGTGCCAGCAGTCTCCGAGCCATAGATGGCTACACCTTC. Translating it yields CASSLRAIDGYTF.

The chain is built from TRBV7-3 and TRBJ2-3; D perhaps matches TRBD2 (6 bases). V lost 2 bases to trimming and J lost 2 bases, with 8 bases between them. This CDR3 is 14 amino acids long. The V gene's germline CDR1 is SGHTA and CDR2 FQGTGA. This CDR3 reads CASSLGLHTDTQYF. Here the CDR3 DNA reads TGTGCCAGCAGCTTAGGACTACACACAGATACGCAGTATTTT.